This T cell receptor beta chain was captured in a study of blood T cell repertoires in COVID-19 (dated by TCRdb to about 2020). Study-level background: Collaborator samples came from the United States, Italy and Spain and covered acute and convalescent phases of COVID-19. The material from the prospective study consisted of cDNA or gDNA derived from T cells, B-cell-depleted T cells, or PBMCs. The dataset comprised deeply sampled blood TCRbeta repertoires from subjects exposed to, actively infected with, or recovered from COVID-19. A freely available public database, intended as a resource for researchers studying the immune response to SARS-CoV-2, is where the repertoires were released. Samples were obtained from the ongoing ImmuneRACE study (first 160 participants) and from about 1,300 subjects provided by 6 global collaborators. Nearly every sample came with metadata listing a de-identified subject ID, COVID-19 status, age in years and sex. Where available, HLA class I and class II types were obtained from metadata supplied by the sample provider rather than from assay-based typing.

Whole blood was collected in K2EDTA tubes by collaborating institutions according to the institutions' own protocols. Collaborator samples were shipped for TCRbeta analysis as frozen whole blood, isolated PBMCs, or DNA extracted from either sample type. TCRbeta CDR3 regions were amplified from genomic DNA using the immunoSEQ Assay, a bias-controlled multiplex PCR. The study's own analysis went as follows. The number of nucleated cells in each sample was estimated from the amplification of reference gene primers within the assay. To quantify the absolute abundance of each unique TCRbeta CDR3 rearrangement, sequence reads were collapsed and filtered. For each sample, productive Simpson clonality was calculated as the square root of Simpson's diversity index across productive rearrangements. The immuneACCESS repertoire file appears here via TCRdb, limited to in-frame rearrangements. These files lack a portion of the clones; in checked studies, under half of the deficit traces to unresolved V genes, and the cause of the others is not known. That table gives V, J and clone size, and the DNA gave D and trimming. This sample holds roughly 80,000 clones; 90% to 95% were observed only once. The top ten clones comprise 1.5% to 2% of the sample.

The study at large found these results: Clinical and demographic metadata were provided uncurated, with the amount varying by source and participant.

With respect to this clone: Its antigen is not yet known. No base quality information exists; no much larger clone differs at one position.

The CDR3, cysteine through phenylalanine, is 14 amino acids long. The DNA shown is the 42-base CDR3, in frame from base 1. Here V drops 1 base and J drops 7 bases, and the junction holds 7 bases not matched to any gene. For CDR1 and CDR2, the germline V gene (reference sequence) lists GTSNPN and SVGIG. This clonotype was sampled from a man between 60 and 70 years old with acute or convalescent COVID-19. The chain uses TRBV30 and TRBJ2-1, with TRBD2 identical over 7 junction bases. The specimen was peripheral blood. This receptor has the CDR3 CAWSGGEGLNEQFF. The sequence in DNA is TGTGCCTGGAGTGGCGGGGAGGGGTTAAATGAGCAGTTCTTC.